The rows below give T cell receptor beta chains drawn from one sample of a study of glioma-infiltrating T cells after dendritic cell vaccination. Assay used: immunoSEQ multiplex PCR; TCRdb lists only in-frame clones, some missing. This table holds about 92,000 clones, 86% found once. The sequencing here drew on blood, taken before dendritic cell vaccination. The receptors originated from a human donor with glioblastoma. CDR3s include the opening cysteine and the closing phenylalanine or tryptophan. Each record gives: clone size, J gene, D gene, V gene, CDR3 DNA, CDR3 protein. The D gene is left open where the match is weak. Expanded clones get a size class; other rows say once, few or many, or leave the size out.

.,TRBJ2-5,.,TRBV19,TGTGCCAGTAGTATGATGGGGATGGGGCTAGAGACCCAGTACTTC,CASSMMGMGLETQYF
.,TRBJ2-7,TRBD2,TRBV27,TGTGCCAGCATGGTCCTAGCGGGAAACTACGAGCAGTACTTC,CASMVLAGNYEQYF
.,TRBJ2-1,TRBD2,TRBV11-2,TGTGCCAGCAGCTTAGGGGGGACTAGCGAAGCTAGTTTTGCTATTGAGCAGTTCTTC,CASSLGGTSEASFAIEQFF
.,TRBJ2-1,.,TRBV4-3,TGCGCCAGCAGCCAATCCGGGACTGTTCTGTTCTTC,CASSQSGTVLFF
many,TRBJ2-3,.,TRBV4-1,TGCGCCAGCAGCCAAGTAAATCTAGTAGTCACAGATACGCAGTATTTT,CASSQVNLVVTDTQYF
once,TRBJ2-7,.,TRBV5-1,TGCGCCAGCAGCTTAGGTCAGGCAAACTCCTACGAGCAGTACTTC,CASSLGQANSYEQYF
.,TRBJ1-2,.,TRBV5-6,TGTGCCAGCAGCTTGGAACGGCGACTAGGGCAGTGGTATGGCTACACCTTC,CASSLERRLGQWYGYTF
.,TRBJ1-5,TRBD1,TRBV9,TGTGCCAGCAGCAACAGGGGTGACAATCAGCCCCAGCATTTT,CASSNRGDNQPQHF
.,TRBJ1-2,.,TRBV25-1,TGTGCCAGCAGTGCTGGGGGCGGTCTCTATGGCTACACCTTC,CASSAGGGLYGYTF
.,TRBJ1-1,TRBD1,TRBV11-2,TGTGCCAGCAGGACAGGGAATTCGAACACTGAAGCTTTCTTT,CASRTGNSNTEAFF
.,TRBJ1-5,.,TRBV6-5,TGTGCCAGCAGTTACTCTCTGGCCAGTCAGCCCCAGCATTTT,CASSYSLASQPQHF
.,TRBJ2-5,.,TRBV9,TGTGCCAGCAGCTTGGGGGGGCCCCAGTACTTC,CASSLGGPQYF
.,TRBJ1-6,TRBD1,TRBV9,TGTGCCAGCAGCGCGGGACAGGGGGAGAATTCACCCCTCCACTTT,CASSAGQGENSPLHF
.,TRBJ1-6,TRBD1,TRBV18,TGTGCCAGCTCACCCTCAAGCCCCGGGACAGGGTATTCACCCCTCCACTTT,CASSPSSPGTGYSPLHF
.,TRBJ1-5,.,TRBV30,TGTGCCTGGAGCTCCACCACCTATAGCAATCAGCCCCAGCATTTT,CAWSSTTYSNQPQHF
.,TRBJ2-2,.,TRBV2,TGTGCCAGCAGTGACTCGGGGAGTGGGGCCGGGGAGCTGTTTTTT,CASSDSGSGAGELFF
.,TRBJ2-2,TRBD1,TRBV7-9,TGTGCCAGCAGTGGACAGGGGGCCACCGGGGAGCTGTTTTTT,CASSGQGATGELFF
.,TRBJ1-4,TRBD1,TRBV19,TGTGCCAGTTGCGCTTCCGGGACAGCCCCATCGAATGAAAAACTGTTTTTT,CASCASGTAPSNEKLFF
once,TRBJ1-2,TRBD1,TRBV7-2,TGTGCCAGCAGCCCACGGACAGGGATTGGCTACACCTTC,CASSPRTGIGYTF
.,TRBJ2-1,.,TRBV14,TGTGCCAGCAGCCAAGGTTCCACCGGTAGGCTAGAGGAGCAGTTCTTC,CASSQGSTGRLEEQFF
.,TRBJ2-1,.,TRBV4-1,TGCGCCAGCAGTTCGACACTGGACAATGAGCAGTTCTTC,CASSSTLDNEQFF
.,TRBJ2-7,.,TRBV19,TGTGCCAGTAGTCCAGCGGTTACCTACGAGCAGTACTTC,CASSPAVTYEQYF
.,TRBJ2-1,.,TRBV13,TGTGCCAGCAGCTACGGTCACAATGAGCAGTTCTTC,CASSYGHNEQFF
.,TRBJ2-3,TRBD2,TRBV7-7,TGTGCCAGCAGCTTAGGGTCGGGAGGAACAGATACGCAGTATTTT,CASSLGSGGTDTQYF
.,TRBJ1-4,.,TRBV7-9,TGTGCCAGCAGCTTCGGGGACTCAAATGAAAAACTGTTTTTT,CASSFGDSNEKLFF
.,TRBJ2-2,.,TRBV6-5,TGTGCCAGCAGTTTTCCAGCGACCGGGGAGCTGTTTTTT,CASSFPATGELFF
.,TRBJ1-5,TRBD1,TRBV7-8,TGTGCCAGCAGCGCAAGGGGGCTGGGCAATCAGCCCCAGCATTTT,CASSARGLGNQPQHF
.,TRBJ2-7,TRBD1,TRBV2,TGTGCCAGCAGTCGACAGGGGGCTGAATCCTACGAGCAGTACTTC,CASSRQGAESYEQYF
.,TRBJ1-2,.,TRBV5-4,TGTGCCAGCAGCTTGTCAGGGAACTATGGCTACACCTTC,CASSLSGNYGYTF
few,TRBJ2-1,.,TRBV14,TGTGCCAGCAGCCATTGGTCGAGCTCCTACAATGAGCAGTTCTTC,CASSHWSSSYNEQFF
.,TRBJ2-7,.,TRBV6-1,TGTGCCAGCCGGTTTGGCGGCTCCTACGAGCAGTACTTC,CASRFGGSYEQYF
.,TRBJ1-2,TRBD1,TRBV7-2,TGTGCCAGCAGCTTAGGGGGAACAGGGGGCGGCTATGGCTACACCTTC,CASSLGGTGGGYGYTF
.,TRBJ2-7,TRBD1,TRBV19,TGTGCCAGTAGCCTCACCACCGGGACAGGGGGGCACGAGCAGTACTTC,CASSLTTGTGGHEQYF
.,TRBJ1-1,.,TRBV30,TGTGCCTGGAGTGTACTCCCCGTGAACACTGAAGCTTTCTTT,CAWSVLPVNTEAFF
.,TRBJ2-1,.,TRBV9,TGTGCCAGCAGCGTAGCGGACAATGAGCAGTTCTTC,CASSVADNEQFF
.,TRBJ2-3,TRBD2,TRBV2,TGTGCCAGCATTCAGCGGGAATTCACAGATACGCAGTATTTT,CASIQREFTDTQYF
.,TRBJ2-7,.,TRBV14,TGTGCCAGCAGCCAAGAATACAACTCCTACGAGCAGTACTTC,CASSQEYNSYEQYF
.,TRBJ2-7,.,TRBV7-6,TGTGCCAGCAGCTTAGACCAGGGGCACTCCTACGAGCAGTACTTC,CASSLDQGHSYEQYF
.,TRBJ2-7,TRBD2,TRBV7-3,TGTGCCAGCAGCTTCTTAGCGGGAGGGGGCCACGAGCAGTACTTC,CASSFLAGGGHEQYF
.,TRBJ1-2,.,TRBV5-6,TGTGCCAGCAGCGAACGGACAAGGGGCCTTTATGGCTACACCTTC,CASSERTRGLYGYTF
.,TRBJ2-1,.,TRBV21-1,TGTGCCACAACCCGCTGCGGTCGGATTACCTCCTACAATGAGCAGTTCTTC,CATTRCGRITSYNEQFF
.,TRBJ1-5,.,TRBV7-3,TGTGCCAGCAGCTCCCAACATGGGGGGTCGAATAGCAATCAGCCCCAGCATTTT,CASSSQHGGSNSNQPQHF
.,TRBJ2-3,.,TRBV5-1,TGCGCCAGCAGCTACGGGACATACAGCACAGATACGCAGTATTTT,CASSYGTYSTDTQYF
.,TRBJ1-2,TRBD1,TRBV2,TGTGCCAGCAGTGAGACAGGGGTCTATGGCTACACCTTC,CASSETGVYGYTF
.,TRBJ1-5,TRBD1,TRBV2,TGTGCCAGCAGTTCCGGGACAGGGGCCGGTAAGCCCCAGCATTTT,CASSSGTGAGKPQHF
.,TRBJ1-2,TRBD1,TRBV7-2,TGTGCCAGCACCCTGGGACAGGGGGCCTTCGGCTACACCTTC,CASTLGQGAFGYTF
.,TRBJ1-1,TRBD1,TRBV5-1,TGCGCCAGCAGCGCAGCACAGGGGGACACTGAAGCTTTCTTT,CASSAAQGDTEAFF
.,TRBJ2-5,TRBD2,TRBV13,TGTGCCAGCAGCTCGGGGGGGGGCCACGAGACCCAGTACTTC,CASSSGGGHETQYF
medium-sized,TRBJ2-3,TRBD2,TRBV4-3,TGCGCCAGCAGCCAGGTGGGAGGGGCAGATACGCAGTATTTT,CASSQVGGADTQYF
.,TRBJ2-7,.,TRBV27,TGTGCCAGCAGTTTATTCGGGAGTAACTACGAGCAGTACTTC,CASSLFGSNYEQYF
.,TRBJ2-1,TRBD2,TRBV5-1,TGCGCCAGCAGCTTGACTAGCGGGAGTGTCCATGAGCAGTTCTTC,CASSLTSGSVHEQFF
.,TRBJ2-7,.,TRBV9,TGTGCCAGCAGCACAACCGGGAGTACCTACGAGCAGTACTTC,CASSTTGSTYEQYF
.,TRBJ2-1,.,TRBV9,TGTGCCAGCAGCGTAGATAGCTCCTACAATGAGCAGTTCTTC,CASSVDSSYNEQFF